These 5 T cell receptor beta chains originate from one sample sequenced in a study of beta chain features in type 1 diabetes. The entirety of the isolated RNA underwent reverse transcription, so expressed TCRB transcripts were sequenced. Data came from immunoSEQ multiplex PCR; TCRdb stores just in-frame clones and leaves some out. The table shows approximately 340,000 clones, with approximately 15% occurring only once. The material sequenced was naive CD4+ T cells from blood. The receptors come from a woman aged 18-29 years in good health.

This clone was seen a few times. The J gene is TRBJ1-1, the V gene TRBV5-1, with D possibly matching TRBD1 (6 bases). CDR1 SGHRS and CDR2 YFSETQ come from the germline V gene. Trimming stripped 5 bases from V and 1 base from J, with 9 bases between. The CDR3 is 13 residues long. As DNA, the CDR3 is TGCGCCAGCAGGATGACAGGGAACACTGAAGCTTTCTTT. It translates to CASRMTGNTEAFF. Full variable domain (remainder filled in from reference TRBV5-1 and TRBJ1-1): KAGVTQTPRYLIKTRGQQVTLSCSPISGHRSVSWYQQTPGQGLQFLFEYFSETQRNKGNFPGRFSGRQFSNSRSEMNVSTLELGDSALYLCASRMTGNTEAFFGQGTRLTVV.

The chain joins TRBV5-6 to TRBJ2-1; D might be TRBD2 (5 bases). Trimming stripped 7 bases from V and 9 bases from J, with 11 bases between. Germline V lookup: CDR1 SGHDT, CDR2 YYEEEE. The CDR3 has 11 amino acids. The CDR3 loop is CASWSEVEQFF. CDR3 in DNA: TGTGCCAGCTGGTCGGAGGTTGAGCAGTTCTTC.

This chain's CDR3 is CASREDRRSYEQYF. The CDR3 DNA reads TGTGCCAGCAGGGAGGACAGGCGTTCCTACGAGCAGTACTTC. The genes are TRBV6-5 and TRBJ2-7, with 7 positions matching TRBD1. Per germline, CDR1 MNHEY and CDR2 SVGAGI. After removal of 6 bases from V and 1 base from J, the junction contained 6 bases not matched to a gene. The length of the CDR3 is 14 residues.

This clone appeared a few times. V gene TRBV4-2 combines with J gene TRBJ2-2; 8 nucleotides line up with TRBD1. Germline V gene sequence: CDR1 LGHNA, CDR2 YNFKEQ. V lost 5 bases to trimming and J lost 6 bases; unmatched junction nucleotides: 8. The CDR3 has 15 amino acids. In DNA, the CDR3 is TGTGCCAGCAGCGCTCAGGGGGCCCGGGCCGGGGAGCTGTTTTTT. It encodes CASSAQGARAGELFF.

This chain links TRBV5-1 with TRBJ2-1; 10 nucleotides agree with TRBD2. There are 18 residues in the CDR3. Losses at the gene ends were 4 bases for V and 4 bases for J; bases not matched to a gene: 14. Germline-derived CDR1 and CDR2 are SGHRS and YFSETQ. The CDR3 nucleotides are TGCGCCAGCAGCCCCAAGCCCGGGGAGACTAGCGGGTACAATGAGCAGTTCTTC. Its protein product is CASSPKPGETSGYNEQFF.